Given below is one T cell receptor (beta chain) in context. The target antigen is unknown. The data derive from a study of cytomegalovirus exposure and HLA in healthy donors. Study-level points and caveats: As immune exposure information, only CMV serostatus was available. Listed as cytomegalovirus-associated were 164 TCR beta chains. A link between a missense DCLRE1C variant and TCR beta V- and J-gene trimming emerged from a later analysis.

Primers included in the PCR were 60 Vbeta and 13 Jbeta primers. Produced via immunoSEQ multiplex PCR; TCRdb's table is partial and in-frame only. The sample contains some 170,000 clones, 60% to 80% of which appear only once. The CDR3 is made up of 20 amino acids. J lost 5 bases, V lost 0 bases, and 13 bases had no gene match. In germline, CDR1 is SGHTA, CDR2 FQGNSA. The rearrangement links TRBV7-2 to TRBJ2-7; the match to TRBD2 covers 16 bases. Specimen: PBMCs. The receptor's source is a man in his forties or fifties in good health and CMV-seropositive. This chain's CDR3 is CASSLAAGTSGRAGKDEQYF. CDR3 DNA: TGTGCCAGCAGCTTAGCCGCCGGGACTAGCGGGAGGGCCGGAAAAGACGAGCAGTACTTC.